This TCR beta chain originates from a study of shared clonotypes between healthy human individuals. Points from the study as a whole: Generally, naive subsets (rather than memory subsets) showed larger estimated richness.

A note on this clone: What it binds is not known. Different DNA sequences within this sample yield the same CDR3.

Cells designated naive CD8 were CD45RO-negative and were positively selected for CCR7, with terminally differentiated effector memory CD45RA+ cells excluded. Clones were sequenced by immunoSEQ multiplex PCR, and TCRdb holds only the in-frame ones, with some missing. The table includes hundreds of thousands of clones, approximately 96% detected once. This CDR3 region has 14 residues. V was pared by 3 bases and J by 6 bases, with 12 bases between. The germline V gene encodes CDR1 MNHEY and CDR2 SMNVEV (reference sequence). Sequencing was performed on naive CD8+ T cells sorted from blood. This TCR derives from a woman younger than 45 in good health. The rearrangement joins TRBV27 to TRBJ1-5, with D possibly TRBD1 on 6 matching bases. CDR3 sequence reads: CASSLIGGGQPQHF. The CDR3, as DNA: TGTGCCAGCAGTTTGATCGGGGGCGGTCAGCCCCAGCATTTT.